These T cell receptor beta chains were read from a single sample in a study of blood T cells in healthy people across ages. A single record per CDR3 protein comes from TCRdb applying MiXCR to the 5' RACE reads. The data contain about 640,000 distinct CDR3 sequences, 58% of them seen just once; the ten biggest clones take up 30% to 40%. Input material: blood. These receptors were obtained from a man in his sixties in good health. Both conserved end residues are part of each CDR3.

TRBV6-6 | CASSPGTEENIQYF
TRBV28 | CASTAGWQGGYNEQFF
TRBV10-3 | CAISEVTGENTEAFF
TRBV20-1 | CSVDRASEAFF
TRBV6-1 | CASRDRGQETQYF
TRBV4-1 | CASSQDGGPRISLTQNIQYF
TRBV10-1 | CASSESTSGAHEQYF
TRBV6-2/TRBV6-3 | CASAGGQAGVVYNEQFF
TRBV3-1 | CASSLGLAAFYEQYF
TRBV15 | CATSEGQSYGYTF
TRBV5-1 | CASSPAQVRETQYF
TRBV2 | CASIGLLPNEKLFF
TRBV6-5 | CASSQAGVSYEQFF
TRBV5-1 | CASSLNPGRYGYTF
TRBV4-2 | CASSQDTGGKTQYF
TRBV7-7 | CASSSQLDTEAFF
TRBV5-1 | CASSTFGQGLTGELFF
TRBV12-5 | CASGLDRTSGVIYTEAFF
TRBV7-2 | CASSLWESSYNEQFF
TRBV5-6 | CASSQGGVPSYNSPLHF
TRBV29-1 | CSVRTSGGMGTGELFF
TRBV29-1 | CSGGGRDTEAFF
TRBV20-1 | CSARGQGRMNTEAFF
TRBV7-2 | CASSREGLANYEQYF
TRBV3-1 | CASQDNWDTGELFF
TRBV7-2 | CASSLSQGSGNQPQHF
TRBV5-1 | CASSWDSSNYGYTF
TRBV7-2 | CASSLGRGVNEQFF
TRBV20-1 | CSARAPKAANYGYTF
TRBV14 | CASSPKTSAGTGELFF
TRBV7-2 | CASSSSARGKLFF
TRBV10-3 | CAISELTGGPYEQYF
TRBV11-3 | CASSIDISGYTF
TRBV6-2/TRBV6-3 | CASSSGRSRETQYF
TRBV5-6 | CASTSFRQGVNIQYF
TRBV29-1 | CSVTSGSTDTQYF
TRBV5-1 | CASSLPVNNEQFF
TRBV20-1 | CSARDAGGGRTGYTF
TRBV28 | CAAQIGTGELFF
TRBV24-1 | CATYRGSDYGYTF
TRBV7-2 | CASSFGNRRDSPLHF
TRBV12-3/TRBV12-4 | CASSLVGQGLRSTIYF
TRBV7-2 | CASSQARFDTQYF
TRBV11-2 | CASGGIQETQYF
TRBV29-1 | CSVGRTDNGQFF
TRBV20-1 | CSALEPTDRERYNEQFF
TRBV4-2 | CASSYSGTSGGIGTQYF
TRBV12-3/TRBV12-4 | CASSLDIAEAFF
TRBV4-1 | CASSQEVGDATNYGYTF
TRBV5-4 | CASSLAVSSGANVLTF
TRBV29-1 | CSAGRKGSYEQYF
TRBV4-2 | CASSAAGSSGVNVLTF
TRBV6-2/TRBV6-3 | CASRPTSTDTQYF